The clone carrying this T cell receptor (beta chain) was detected many times. Its cognate antigen is unknown. Trimming at V came to 5 bases and at J to 5 bases, leaving 8 bases not matched to a gene. Germline CDR1 and CDR2: MNHEY and SVGEGT. The CDR3 length is 15 residues. Unique molecular identifiers (one per individual cDNA molecule) were attached. TCRdb re-analysed the 5' RACE reads in MiXCR, keeping a single row per CDR3 protein. The repertoire holds tens of thousands of distinct CDR3 sequences, with approximately 6.1% as singletons. This specimen belongs to a study of early T cells in non-severe SARS-CoV-2 infection. Overall study context: Sequencing was performed on bulk RNA from unsorted whole blood, leaving chains unpaired. Findings and caveats of the study: VDJdb matches were skewed toward anti-spike CD8 T cell responses.

The chain couples TRBV6-2 or TRBV6-3 to TRBJ2-3; 9 positions agree with TRBD2. What was sequenced was whole blood. The receptor comes from an adult who was a healthcare worker with PCR-confirmed SARS-CoV-2 infection or an uninfected control (not recorded which). As DNA, the CDR3 is TGTGCCAGCAGTCTCAGCGGGAGGTTTGGAGATACGCAGTATTTT. It translates to CASSLSGRFGDTQYF.